The present entry profiles one TCR beta chain with its context. Its antigen remains unknown. Germline CDR1 is SNHLY and CDR2 is FYNNEI. This CDR3 has 15 residues. V trimming: 6 bases; J trimming: 3 bases; junction bases outside the gene matches: 8. The time point here: week 11, during vaccination. Vaccine doses each comprised 300 ug of mutant IDH1 20-mer peptide, with topical imiquimod. This sample is drawn from a study of a mutant IDH1 vaccine in newly diagnosed glioma. The wider study: Vaccination began 4-6 weeks post radiotherapy alone, or with temozolomide cycles.

Profiling relied on immunoSEQ multiplex PCR, and the TCRdb table lists in-frame clones only, not all of them. The data show 35,000 to 50,000 clones, 84% seen once. This sequence was found in a middle-aged man with glioma. This specimen was PBMCs, taken from a glioma patient whose treatment included an IDH1 peptide vaccine. The chain joins TRBV2 to TRBJ1-5; 7 nucleotides match TRBD1. The DNA of the CDR3 is TGTGCCAGCAGCCCAACAGGGGTGAACAATCAGCCCCAGCATTTT. Its protein product is CASSPTGVNNQPQHF.